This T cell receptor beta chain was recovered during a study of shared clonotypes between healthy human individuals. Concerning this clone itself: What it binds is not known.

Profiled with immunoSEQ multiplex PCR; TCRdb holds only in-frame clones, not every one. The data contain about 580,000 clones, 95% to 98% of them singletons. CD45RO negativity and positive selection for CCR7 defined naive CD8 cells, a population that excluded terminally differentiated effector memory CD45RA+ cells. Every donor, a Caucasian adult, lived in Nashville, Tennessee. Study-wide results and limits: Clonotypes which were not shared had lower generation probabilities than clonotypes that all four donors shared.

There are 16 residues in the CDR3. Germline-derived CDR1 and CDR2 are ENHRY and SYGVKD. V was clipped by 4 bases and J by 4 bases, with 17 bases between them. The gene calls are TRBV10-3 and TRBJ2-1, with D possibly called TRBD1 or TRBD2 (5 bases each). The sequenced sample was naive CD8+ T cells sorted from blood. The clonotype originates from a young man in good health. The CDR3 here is CAISGHGAADYNEQFF. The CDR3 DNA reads TGTGCCATCAGTGGTCACGGGGCGGCCGATTACAATGAGCAGTTCTTC.